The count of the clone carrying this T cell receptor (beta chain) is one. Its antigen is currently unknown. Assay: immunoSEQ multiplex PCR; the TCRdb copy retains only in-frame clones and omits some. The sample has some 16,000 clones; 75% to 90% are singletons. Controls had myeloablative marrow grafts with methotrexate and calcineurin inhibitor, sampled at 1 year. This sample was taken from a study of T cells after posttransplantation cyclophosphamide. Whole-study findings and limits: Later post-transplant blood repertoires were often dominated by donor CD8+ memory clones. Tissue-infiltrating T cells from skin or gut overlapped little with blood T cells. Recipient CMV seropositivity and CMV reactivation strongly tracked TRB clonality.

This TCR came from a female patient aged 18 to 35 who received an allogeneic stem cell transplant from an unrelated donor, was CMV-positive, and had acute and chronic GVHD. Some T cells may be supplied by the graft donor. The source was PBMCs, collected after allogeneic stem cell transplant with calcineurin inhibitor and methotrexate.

In DNA form, the CDR3 reads TGTGCCAGCAGCGTCGGGACTAGCGGATACGAGCAGTACTTC. It codes for CASSVGTSGYEQYF. This sequence joins TRBV11-2 and TRBJ2-7, with 11 bases matching TRBD2. Germline values: CDR1 SGHAT, CDR2 FQNNGV. There are 14 residues in the CDR3. The V segment lost 5 bases and the J segment 4 bases; nucleotides outside the gene matches: 4.